The 12 T cell receptor beta chains below come from one sample, sequenced in a study of PD-L1 blockade in urothelial cancer. The data were produced by immunoSEQ multiplex PCR, yet TCRdb's version contains in-frame clones alone and is incomplete. The sample carries 60,000 or so clones, around 81% recorded once. Sample time point: pretreatment peripheral blood. The sequencing used PBMCs, collected around atezolizumab (anti-PD-L1) treatment. These receptors were taken from a man in his sixties or seventies with urothelial cancer.

This chain links TRBV28 with TRBJ1-3; 9 bases line up with TRBD1. Germline V lookup: CDR1 MDHEN, CDR2 SYDVKM. The length of the CDR3 is 15 residues. Losses at the gene ends were 6 bases for V and 3 bases for J; bases not matched to a gene: 6. The CDR3 is CASREQGAGGNTIYF. CDR3 DNA sequence: TGTGCCAGCAGGGAACAGGGGGCTGGTGGAAACACCATATATTTT.

The V and J genes are TRBV7-6 and TRBJ2-1, with 10 bases aligning to TRBD2. Looked up from germline, CDR1 is SGHVS and CDR2 is FNYEAQ. The CDR3 has 15 residues. V was clipped by 5 bases and J by 4 bases; unmatched bases: 5. CDR3 in amino acids: CASSKTSGQYNEQFF. CDR3 DNA sequence: TGTGCCAGCAGCAAGACTAGCGGGCAATACAATGAGCAGTTCTTC.

The CDR3 sequence is CASSGQGAENTEAFF. The DNA for the CDR3 is TGTGCCAGCAGCGGACAGGGGGCAGAGAACACTGAAGCTTTCTTT. J is TRBJ1-1 and V is TRBV6-5; TRBD1 agrees at 11 bases. CDR3 length equals 15 residues. V shed 6 bases, J shed 1 base, and the junction held 4 bases outside the gene matches. The V gene's germline CDR1 is MNHEY and CDR2 SVGAGI.

The genes are TRBV30 and TRBJ1-1; no clear D gene. V gave up 1 base and J gave up 6 bases, with 6 bases separating them. This CDR3 contains 11 residues. The germline V gene has CDR1 GTSNPN and CDR2 SVGIG (reference sequence). This CDR3 reads CAWSGVSEAFF. The CDR3 coding sequence is TGTGCCTGGAGTGGCGTCTCTGAAGCTTTCTTT.

This chain connects TRBV4-2 to TRBJ2-2; no clear D. Trimming left V 2 bases short and J 7 bases short, with 5 bases between. Germline loops: CDR1 LGHNA, CDR2 YNFKEQ. This CDR3 spans 12 amino acids. CDR3 amino acids: CASSQLSGELFF. The CDR3 DNA sequence: TGTGCCAGCAGCCAACTGAGCGGGGAGCTGTTTTTT.

The V gene is TRBV18, the J gene TRBJ2-5; D not certain. The CDR3 totals 13 residues. CDR1 is KGHSH, CDR2 LQKENI, per germline. Trimming cost V 4 bases and J 0 bases, with 6 bases left between them. The DNA for the CDR3 is TGTGCCAGCTCACTTTCTAACCAAGAGACCCAGTACTTC. Amino acid sequence: CASSLSNQETQYF.

The chain is built from TRBV5-5 and TRBJ2-4; D perhaps matches TRBD2 (5 bases). The CDR3 runs to 14 residues. With 0 bases removed from V and 8 bases from J, the gap between germline ends came to 12 bases. Germline V gene data show CDR1 as SGHKS and CDR2 as YYEKEE (reference sequence). CDR3 bases: TGTGCCAGCAGCTTGGCCCGGCTAGCAGACATTCAGTACTTC. This sequence encodes CASSLARLADIQYF.

V gene TRBV15 combines with J gene TRBJ2-3; 8 positions agree with TRBD2. In germline, CDR1 is LNHNV, CDR2 YYDKDF (reference sequence). The CDR3 runs to 17 residues. With 1 base clipped from V and 3 bases from J, the junction kept 9 bases outside the gene matches. CDR3 loop: CATSRGLTSGSTDTQYF. The CDR3 nucleotides are TGTGCCACCAGCAGAGGCCTTACTAGCGGATCAACAGATACGCAGTATTTT.

This rearrangement joins TRBV28 to TRBJ2-7; 13 bases agree with TRBD2. The germline CDR1 and CDR2 sequences are MDHEN and SYDVKM. This CDR3 comprises 16 residues. V shed 6 bases, J shed 3 bases, and the junction held 8 bases outside the gene matches. The CDR3 spells CASSGPGLAGNYEQYF. Written as DNA, the CDR3 is TGTGCCAGCAGCGGCCCGGGACTAGCGGGGAACTACGAGCAGTACTTC.

This rearrangement joins TRBV5-5 to TRBJ2-3; TRBD2 matches at 13 bases. Germline lookup yields CDR1 SGHKS and CDR2 YYEKEE (reference sequence). V trimming: 4 bases; J trimming: 5 bases; junction bases outside the gene matches: 7. This CDR3 has 16 amino acids. This CDR3 is CASSPGLAGSRDTQYF. CDR3 nucleotide sequence: TGTGCCAGCAGCCCGGGACTAGCGGGGTCCCGAGATACGCAGTATTTT.

The chain uses TRBV28 and TRBJ2-5; no clear D gene. Trimming took off 6 bases at V and 1 base at J, with 6 bases between the two ends. The germline V gene encodes CDR1 MDHEN and CDR2 SYDVKM. The CDR3 contains 12 residues. CDR3 in amino acids: CASSSLQETQYF. CDR3 nucleotides: TGTGCCAGCAGCAGTCTCCAAGAGACCCAGTACTTC.

This clone has a handful of counts. The genes are TRBV2 and TRBJ2-5, with 9 bases lining up with TRBD2. CDR1 and CDR2 from the germline V gene are SNHLY and FYNNEI. The CDR3 is 13 amino acids. J gave up 1 base and V 11 bases, and 5 bases lay outside the gene matches. CDR3: CAGLARSQETQYF. The CDR3 nucleotides read TGTGCCGGACTAGCGCGGAGCCAAGAGACCCAGTACTTC.